Listed below are T cell receptor beta chains from one sample, sequenced in a study of HIV-infected patients and healthy controls. A single record per CDR3 protein comes from TCRdb applying MiXCR to the 5' RACE reads. Here the sample spans around 5,000 distinct CDR3 sequences, 20% being singletons. The sample in question was blood, obtained during antiretroviral therapy. These receptors were taken from an adult with HIV infection. Both conserved end residues are part of each CDR3. D genes are given only for firm matches. Rows may omit the clone size; those that give it use once, few, many or a size class.

j_call	clone_size	v_call	d_call	cdr3_nt	cdr3_aa
TRBJ1-1	medium-sized	TRBV6-1	TRBD1	TGTGCCAGCAGTGTGGGACAGGATCTCCTGGAGGCTTTCTTT	CASSVGQDLLEAFF
TRBJ1-1	medium-sized	TRBV7-9	-	TGTGCCAGCAGCTTCGAAGGGGTTGGCACTGAAGCTTTCTTT	CASSFEGVGTEAFF
TRBJ2-7	large	TRBV6-2/TRBV6-3	-	TGTGCCAGCAGGGAGGACCACTACGAGCAGTACTTC	CASREDHYEQYF
TRBJ2-3	hyperexpanded	TRBV7-9	TRBD2	TGTGCCACCCTTCGGGCTAGCGGAAACACAGATACGCAGTATTTT	CATLRASGNTDTQYF
TRBJ2-1	many	TRBV7-3	TRBD2	TGTGCCAGCAGCTTATCTAGCGGGGGTGGCAATGAGCAGTTCTTC	CASSLSSGGGNEQFF
TRBJ2-7	-	TRBV19	TRBD1	TGTGCCAGCTCTGAAGGACAGGTGAATTCTCTTTACGAGCAGTACTTC	CASSEGQVNSLYEQYF
TRBJ1-1	medium-sized	TRBV3-1	-	TGTGCCAGCAGCGCAACAGGACAAGCTTTCTTT	CASSATGQAFF
TRBJ1-1	-	TRBV6-5	-	TGTGCCAGCACTCTTGGGGCTGAAGATTTCTTT	CASTLGAEDFF
TRBJ2-3	medium-sized	TRBV25-1	TRBD2	TGTGCCAGCAGTGTCGGGGGGGCCACAGATACGCAGTATTTT	CASSVGGATDTQYF
TRBJ2-5	many	TRBV18	TRBD2	TGTGCCAGCTCACCGCGGATAGCGGGCGCCCTAACCCAAGAGACCCAGTACTTC	CASSPRIAGALTQETQYF
TRBJ1-1	many	TRBV4-1	-	TGCGCCAGCAGTGGGGGATACACTGAAGCTTTCTTT	CASSGGYTEAFF
TRBJ2-5	-	TRBV4-3	-	TGCGCCAGCAGCCAAGATGGTCAGGGGCAAGAGACCCAGTACTTC	CASSQDGQGQETQYF
TRBJ2-2	large	TRBV7-3	TRBD1	TGTGCCAGCAGCCCCTACCCCTGGGACAGCACCGGGGAGCTGTTTTTT	CASSPYPWDSTGELFF
TRBJ1-3	-	TRBV13	-	TGTGCCAGCAGCTTAGGGCGGACGGAGATTGGAGACACCATATATTTT	CASSLGRTEIGDTIYF
TRBJ2-7	medium-sized	TRBV5-1	-	TGCGCCAGCAGCTTGGGTAGCTCCTACGAGCAGTACTTC	CASSLGSSYEQYF
TRBJ2-3	medium-sized	TRBV12-3/TRBV12-4	TRBD2	TGTGCCAGCAGTCCCTATAGCGGGGGGGCCACAGATACGCAGTATTTT	CASSPYSGGATDTQYF
TRBJ1-1	many	TRBV6-2/TRBV6-3	-	TGTGCCAGCAGTTACGGGGAGGAAAGCAGGGTCGAAGCTTTCTTT	CASSYGEESRVEAFF
TRBJ2-3	few	TRBV6-5	-	TGTGCCAGCAGGGACCGGACCACAGATACGCAGTATTTT	CASRDRTTDTQYF